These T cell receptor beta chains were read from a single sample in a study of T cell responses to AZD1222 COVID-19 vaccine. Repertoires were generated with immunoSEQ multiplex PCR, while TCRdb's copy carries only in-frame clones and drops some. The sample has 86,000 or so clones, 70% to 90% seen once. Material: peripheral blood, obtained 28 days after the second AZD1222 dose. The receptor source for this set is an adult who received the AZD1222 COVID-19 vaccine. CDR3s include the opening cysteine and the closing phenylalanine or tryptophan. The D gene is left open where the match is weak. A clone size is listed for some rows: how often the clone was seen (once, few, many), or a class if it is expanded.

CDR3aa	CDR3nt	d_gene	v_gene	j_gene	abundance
CASALRGASGNTIYF	TGTGCCAGCGCTTTGCGGGGGGCGTCTGGAAACACCATATATTTT	.	TRBV28	TRBJ1-3	.
CASSPNTGTGNSGNTIYF	TGTGCCAGCAGCCCCAATACCGGAACAGGGAACTCTGGAAACACCATATATTTT	.	TRBV28	TRBJ1-3	once
CASSLDRGWTDTQYF	TGTGCCAGCAGCTTGGACCGGGGCTGGACAGATACGCAGTATTTT	.	TRBV5-4	TRBJ2-3	.
CASTQGYTEAFF	TGTGCCAGTACACAGGGATACACTGAAGCTTTCTTT	.	TRBV3-1/TRBV3-2	TRBJ1-1	.
CASSPGRRDIQYF	TGTGCCAGCAGTCCCGGACGAAGGGACATTCAGTACTTC	.	TRBV12-3/TRBV12-4	TRBJ2-4	.
CAWRRRGQSGNTIYF	TGTGCCTGGAGACGTAGGGGGCAGTCTGGAAACACCATATATTTT	TRBD1	TRBV30	TRBJ1-3	.
CASSLAARGSGANVLTF	TGTGCCAGCAGCTTGGCGGCCAGGGGGTCTGGGGCCAACGTCCTGACTTTC	TRBD1	TRBV7-6	TRBJ2-6	.
CASRIQVNTEAFF	TGTGCCAGCAGGATACAGGTGAACACTGAAGCTTTCTTT	.	TRBV12-3/TRBV12-4	TRBJ1-1	.
CASRQTSGRAYEQYF	TGTGCCAGCAGGCAAACTAGCGGGAGGGCTTACGAGCAGTACTTC	TRBD2	TRBV13	TRBJ2-7	.
CASSGAGGNSPLHF	TGTGCCAGCAGTGGGGCAGGGGGAAATTCACCCCTCCACTTT	TRBD1	TRBV25-1	TRBJ1-6	.
CAIPGQAPNYGYTF	TGTGCCATTCCGGGACAGGCTCCTAACTATGGCTACACCTTC	TRBD1	TRBV6-5	TRBJ1-2	.
CASSDPYRGTNTGELFF	TGTGCCAGCAGTGACCCTTACAGGGGAACGAACACCGGGGAGCTGTTTTTT	TRBD1	TRBV25-1	TRBJ2-2	.
CASSPRGMSSTDTQYF	TGTGCCAGCTCACCACGAGGAATGAGTAGCACAGATACGCAGTATTTT	.	TRBV18	TRBJ2-3	.
CASSPIQGSGETQYF	TGTGCCAGCAGTCCTATACAGGGTTCCGGGGAGACCCAGTACTTC	.	TRBV27	TRBJ2-5	.
CASSYSENGAYEQYF	TGTGCCAGCAGTTACTCAGAAAACGGGGCCTACGAGCAGTACTTC	.	TRBV6-5	TRBJ2-7	.
CASSPVVAGANTGELFF	TGTGCCAGCAGCCCCGTGGTAGCGGGGGCGAACACCGGGGAGCTGTTTTTT	TRBD2	TRBV3-1/TRBV3-2	TRBJ2-2	.
CASIGTSGLSGELFF	TGTGCCAGCATTGGGACTAGCGGGCTTTCCGGGGAGCTGTTTTTT	TRBD2	TRBV6-5	TRBJ2-2	.
CAISEPPNEKLFF	TGTGCCATCAGTGAGCCCCCGAATGAAAAACTGTTTTTT	.	TRBV10-3	TRBJ1-4	.
CASSSPGLASTSSYEQYF	TGTGCCAGCAGCTCCCCGGGACTAGCTTCAACCAGCTCCTACGAGCAGTACTTC	TRBD2	TRBV7-2	TRBJ2-7	few
CASSRRGGLDSPLHF	TGTGCCAGCAGCCGACGAGGTGGGCTGGATTCACCCCTCCACTTT	.	TRBV21-1	TRBJ1-6	few
CASSNTPYEQYF	TGTGCCAGCAGCAACACACCGTACGAGCAGTACTTC	.	TRBV7-2	TRBJ2-7	.
CATRQGARDTEAFF	TGTGCCACCAGACAGGGGGCGAGGGACACTGAAGCTTTCTTT	TRBD1	TRBV24-1	TRBJ1-1	.
CASSNPPNEQFF	TGTGCCAGTAGTAATCCCCCCAATGAGCAGTTCTTC	.	TRBV19	TRBJ2-1	.
CASSQEVTRGDTQYF	TGTGCCAGCAGCCAAGAGGTGACTAGAGGAGATACGCAGTATTTT	.	TRBV4-2	TRBJ2-3	once
CASSLLTGTGSTDTQYF	TGTGCCAGCTCACTACTGACTGGGACAGGGAGCACAGATACGCAGTATTTT	TRBD1	TRBV18	TRBJ2-3	.
CAISESTLSSGYTF	TGTGCCATCAGTGAGTCTACTTTGAGTTCTGGCTACACCTTC	.	TRBV10-3	TRBJ1-2	.
CASSTQGLRGPQHF	TGTGCCAGCAGTACACAGGGCTTGAGGGGGCCCCAGCATTTT	.	TRBV28	TRBJ1-5	.
CASSLGGLGAYEQYF	TGTGCCAGCAGTTTAGGTGGGTTGGGGGCCTACGAGCAGTACTTC	.	TRBV28	TRBJ2-7	.
CASSPRTPYEQYF	TGTGCCAGCAGCCCCCGCACCCCATACGAGCAGTACTTC	.	TRBV3-1/TRBV3-2	TRBJ2-7	.
CASSYERPYNEQFF	TGTGCCAGCAGTTACGAGCGCCCCTACAATGAGCAGTTCTTC	.	TRBV6-2/TRBV6-3	TRBJ2-1	.
CASSFETGRGTGELFF	TGTGCCAGCAGCTTCGAGACAGGGCGAGGCACCGGGGAGCTGTTTTTT	TRBD1	TRBV6-2/TRBV6-3	TRBJ2-2	once
CASSLWGSEAFF	TGTGCCAGCAGCTTATGGGGATCTGAAGCTTTCTTT	.	TRBV7-9	TRBJ1-1	.
CASSHSAGMNTEAFF	TGTGCCAGCAGCCACTCGGCAGGGATGAACACTGAAGCTTTCTTT	.	TRBV6-5	TRBJ1-1	.
CASSLLGEGTNEQFF	TGTGCCAGCAGCTTACTTGGGGAGGGGACCAATGAGCAGTTCTTC	TRBD2	TRBV7-3	TRBJ2-1	.
CASSPELNLATNEKLFF	TGTGCCAGCAGTCCCGAGTTGAACCTAGCAACTAATGAAAAACTGTTTTTT	.	TRBV27	TRBJ1-4	.
CASSIPGTGGGDTQYF	TGCGCCAGCTCTATACCCGGGACAGGGGGGGGAGATACGCAGTATTTT	TRBD1	TRBV5-1	TRBJ2-3	once
CASSPQTTGNTIYF	TGCGCCAGCAGCCCCCAGACAACTGGAAACACCATATATTTT	.	TRBV5-1	TRBJ1-3	.
CASHGAGEPDTQYF	TGTGCCAGCCACGGGGCCGGGGAGCCGGATACGCAGTATTTT	.	TRBV5-4	TRBJ2-3	.
CASSAQSSNTGELFF	TGTGCCAGCAGCGCACAGAGTTCGAACACCGGGGAGCTGTTTTTT	.	TRBV9	TRBJ2-2	few
CASSPGRVSEQYF	TGTGCCAGCAGTCCCGGTCGAGTGAGTGAGCAGTACTTC	.	TRBV28	TRBJ2-7	.
CASSSGQVSQPQHF	TGTGCCAGTAGTTCCGGACAGGTTTCTCAGCCCCAGCATTTT	TRBD1	TRBV19	TRBJ1-5	few
CASSQEVARSSYNEQFF	TGCGCCAGCAGCCAAGAAGTGGCTCGCAGCTCCTACAATGAGCAGTTCTTC	.	TRBV4-3	TRBJ2-1	.
CASSISPPDGREGQPQHF	TGTGCCAGTAGTATTTCCCCCCCCGACGGCAGGGAGGGCCAGCCCCAGCATTTT	.	TRBV19	TRBJ1-5	.
CASSPSGSWETQYF	TGTGCCAGCAGCCCTAGCGGGAGTTGGGAGACCCAGTACTTC	TRBD2	TRBV3-1/TRBV3-2	TRBJ2-5	once
CASSPYQRPYEQYF	TGTGCCAGCAGCCCATACCAGCGGCCTTACGAGCAGTACTTC	.	TRBV11-3	TRBJ2-7	few
CASGLVGLGTAYEQYF	TGTGCTAGTGGTTTGGTAGGGTTGGGGACAGCCTACGAGCAGTACTTC	TRBD1	TRBV12-5	TRBJ2-7	once
CASSLQVPSLGGYTF	TGCGCCAGCAGCCTTCAGGTCCCTTCGTTAGGAGGCTACACCTTC	.	TRBV5-1	TRBJ1-2	.
CASSQPPEGPEAFF	TGTGCCAGCAGCCAACCCCCCGAGGGTCCCGAAGCTTTCTTT	.	TRBV14	TRBJ1-1	.
CASSLETRGEGTQYF	TGTGCCAGCAGCCTCGAGACGCGGGGGGAAGGGACCCAGTACTTC	TRBD2	TRBV5-7	TRBJ2-5	.
CATSDPPNRQNTGELFF	TGTGCCACCAGTGATCCCCCTAATAGGCAGAACACCGGGGAGCTGTTTTTT	.	TRBV24-1	TRBJ2-2	.
CASATSGSRNEQFF	TGTGCCAGCGCGACTAGCGGGAGCCGTAATGAGCAGTTCTTC	TRBD2	TRBV25-1	TRBJ2-1	.
CASSLVPGLSGNTIYF	TGTGCCAGCAGCTTAGTGCCAGGCCTCTCTGGAAACACCATATATTTT	.	TRBV7-2	TRBJ1-3	few
CASSLEIAGGHEQFF	TGCGCCAGCAGCTTGGAGATAGCGGGAGGCCATGAGCAGTTCTTC	TRBD2	TRBV5-1	TRBJ2-1	.